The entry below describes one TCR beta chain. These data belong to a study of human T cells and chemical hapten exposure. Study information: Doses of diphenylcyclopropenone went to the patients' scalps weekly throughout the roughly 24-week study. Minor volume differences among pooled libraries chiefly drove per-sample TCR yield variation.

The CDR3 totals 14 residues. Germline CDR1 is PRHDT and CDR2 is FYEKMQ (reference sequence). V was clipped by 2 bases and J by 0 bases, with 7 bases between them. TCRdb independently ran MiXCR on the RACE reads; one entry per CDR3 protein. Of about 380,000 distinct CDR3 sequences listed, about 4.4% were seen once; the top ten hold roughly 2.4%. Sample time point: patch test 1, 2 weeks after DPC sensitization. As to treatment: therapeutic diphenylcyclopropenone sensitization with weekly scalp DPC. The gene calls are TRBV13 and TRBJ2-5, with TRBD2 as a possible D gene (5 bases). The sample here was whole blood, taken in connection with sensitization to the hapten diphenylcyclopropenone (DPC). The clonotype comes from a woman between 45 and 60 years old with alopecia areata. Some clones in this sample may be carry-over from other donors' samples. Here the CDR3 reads CASSLSGHQETQYF. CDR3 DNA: TGTGCCAGCAGCTTAAGCGGACACCAAGAGACCCAGTACTTC.